Each of the 25 T cell receptor beta chains below was sequenced from the same sample in a study of cytomegalovirus exposure and HLA in healthy donors. Vbeta (60) and Jbeta (13) primers were used in the PCR. Profiled with immunoSEQ multiplex PCR; TCRdb holds only in-frame clones, not every one. This sample has under 200,000 clones, with around 78% found just once. Input material: PBMCs. These receptors all come from a woman aged 30 to 39 in good health and CMV-seropositive.

This chain links TRBV6-1 with TRBJ1-1; D possibly corresponds to TRBD1 (5 bases). Between the trimmed V and J ends, which lost 5 bases and 1 base, there was a span of 8 bases. Germline V gene data show CDR1 as MNHNS and CDR2 as SASEGT. This CDR3 has 13 residues. Here the CDR3 DNA reads TGTGCCAGCAGTCCCACAGGGAACACTGAAGCTTTCTTT. It yields the protein CASSPTGNTEAFF.

The chain has TRBV18 and TRBJ2-7, with TRBD1 identical over 9 bases. There are 15 residues in the CDR3. The V and J ends lost 4 bases and 1 base, in that order; junction bases with no gene match: 5. Germline V lookup: CDR1 KGHSH, CDR2 LQKENI. The CDR3 protein is CASSQAGQGSYEQYF. The DNA for the CDR3 is TGTGCCAGCTCACAGGCGGGACAGGGATCCTACGAGCAGTACTTC.

This clone was found a few times. CDR3 sequence reads: CASSWWTGSDEQFF. The CDR3 DNA sequence: TGCGCCAGCAGCTGGTGGACAGGGAGCGATGAGCAGTTCTTC. V and J are TRBV5-1 and TRBJ2-1; TRBD1 matches at 8 bases. There are 14 residues in the CDR3. Germline-derived CDR1 and CDR2 are SGHRS and YFSETQ. V was pared by 3 bases and J by 8 bases, with 7 bases of the junction left unmatched.

The chain combines TRBV6-6 with TRBJ2-1, with D unresolved. Germline CDR1 reads MNHNY; CDR2 reads SVGAGI (reference sequence). The CDR3 loop spans 14 amino acids. V lost 5 bases and J lost 4, with 12 bases in between. CDR3 loop: CASSAGADYNEQFF. The CDR3 nucleotides are TGTGCCAGCAGTGCTGGAGCTGATTACAATGAGCAGTTCTTC.

The rearrangement joins TRBV10-3 to TRBJ2-7; maybe TRBD2 (6 bases). The germline V gene encodes CDR1 ENHRY and CDR2 SYGVKD. V lost 0 bases to trimming and J lost 0 bases, with 12 bases between them. The CDR3 is 16 amino acids. This CDR3 is CAISESGGTHSYEQYF. The DNA for the CDR3 is TGTGCCATCAGTGAGTCTGGGGGGACCCACTCCTACGAGCAGTACTTC.

The CDR3 sequence: CASSLRDFPYEQYF. The CDR3 nucleotides are TGTGCCAGCAGTTTGAGAGATTTCCCCTACGAGCAGTACTTC. This chain connects TRBV28 to TRBJ2-7; D is unresolved. The CDR3 covers 14 residues. Deletions cut 3 bases from V and 2 bases from J, with 11 bases between. Germline V gene sequence: CDR1 MDHEN, CDR2 SYDVKM.

The V call is TRBV27, the J call TRBJ1-2; 7 bases agree with TRBD1. Germline lookup yields CDR1 MNHEY and CDR2 SMNVEV (reference sequence). The CDR3 loop spans 18 amino acids. V was clipped by 2 bases and J by 4 bases; unmatched bases: 16. CDR3 sequence reads: CASSLRGQGMPHFYGYTF. CDR3 in DNA: TGTGCCAGCAGTTTAAGGGGGCAGGGGATGCCTCACTTCTATGGCTACACCTTC.

The chain links TRBV7-2 to TRBJ2-5, with D tentatively TRBD2 (6 bases). The germline CDR1 and CDR2 sequences are SGHTA and FQGNSA. V lost 7 bases and J 2 bases, leaving 17 bases between the germline ends. The CDR3 covers 15 residues. The CDR3 is CASTLWGEPQETQYF. CDR3 nucleotide sequence: TGTGCCAGCACGCTCTGGGGGGAACCGCAAGAGACCCAGTACTTC.

This chain joins TRBV5-1 and TRBJ1-2; D is uncertain. The V end lost 0 bases, the J end lost 4 bases, and 10 bases lay between the germline ends. The CDR3 sequence is 14 residues long. Germline loops: CDR1 SGHRS, CDR2 YFSETQ. The CDR3 bases are TGCGCCAGCAGCTTGGAGTCGACACTCTATGGCTACACCTTC. This encodes CASSLESTLYGYTF. Using reference TRBV5-1 and TRBJ1-2 for the parts outside the CDR3, the full variable domain is KAGVTQTPRYLIKTRGQQVTLSCSPISGHRSVSWYQQTPGQGLQFLFEYFSETQRNKGNFPGRFSGRQFSNSRSEMNVSTLELGDSALYLCASSLESTLYGYTFGSGTRLTVV.

This sequence joins TRBV7-2 and TRBJ1-1, with D tentatively TRBD1 (5 bases). CDR1 SGHTA and CDR2 FQGNSA come from the germline V gene. V was cut by 8 bases and J by 4 bases, with 17 bases left in between. CDR3 length: 14 residues. The CDR3 sequence: CASGLRAVGTEAFF. CDR3 nucleotides: TGTGCCAGCGGGCTCAGGGCTGTGGGCACTGAAGCTTTCTTT. Variable domain in full (rest from reference TRBV7-2 and TRBJ1-1): GAGVSQSPSNKVTEKGKDVELRCDPISGHTALYWYRQSLGQGLEFLIYFQGNSAPDKSGLPSDRFSAERTGGSVSTLTIQRTQQEDSAVYLCASGLRAVGTEAFFGQGTRLTVV.

Only a few counts were recorded for this clone. The V gene is TRBV30, the J gene TRBJ2-3, with 7 positions matching TRBD2. CDR3 length: 13 amino acids. Germline CDR1 GTSNPN, CDR2 SVGIG (reference sequence). The J segment lost 9 bases and the V segment lost 5 bases, leaving 11 bases of the junction unmatched. The CDR3 here is CAWWLAEGRTQYF. In DNA form, the CDR3 reads TGTGCCTGGTGGCTAGCGGAGGGGAGGACGCAGTATTTT.

The chain has TRBV5-1 and TRBJ1-2, with 7 nucleotides matching TRBD1. The CDR3 runs 14 residues. CDR1 is SGHRS, CDR2 YFSETQ, per germline. V lost 2 bases and J lost 5; bases outside the gene matches: 6. The CDR3 region has the DNA TGCGCCAGCAGCTTACCGACAGGGTTATATGGCTACACCTTC. Amino acid sequence: CASSLPTGLYGYTF.

The chain joins TRBV5-8 to TRBJ1-5; possible D gene TRBD1, 6 bases. Trimming removed 2 bases at V and 9 bases at J, with 9 bases between. CDR3 length: 12 residues. The germline CDR1 and CDR2 sequences are SGHTS and YDEGEE. The CDR3 region is CASSLRGMPQHF. The CDR3 bases are TGTGCCAGCAGCTTAAGGGGGATGCCCCAGCATTTT.

The CDR3 loop is CSANRGMNTEAFF. The DNA for the CDR3 is TGCAGCGCCAACAGGGGAATGAACACTGAAGCTTTCTTT. This chain connects TRBV29-1 to TRBJ1-1, with 7 bases fitting TRBD1. The ends lost 7 bases at V and 0 bases at J; junction bases unmatched: 5. The CDR3 extends over 13 amino acids. Germline V CDR1 and CDR2: SQVTM, ANQGSEA.

This chain connects TRBV6-5 to TRBJ1-2, with D tentatively TRBD1 (6 bases). The V end lost 0 bases, the J end lost 3 bases, and 8 bases lay between the germline ends. The CDR3 consists of 14 residues. Germline CDR1 and CDR2: MNHEY and SVGAGI. The CDR3 nucleotides are TGTGCCAGCAGTTACTCGGCAGGGGACTATGGCTACACCTTC. It yields the protein CASSYSAGDYGYTF.

The rearrangement joins TRBV6-5 to TRBJ2-1; a possible D gene is TRBD1 (6 bases). From germline, CDR1 is MNHEY and CDR2 SVGAGI. The length of the CDR3 is 15 residues. The V end was cut by 4 bases, the J end by 0 bases, with 10 bases between. CDR3 region: CASSLGASSYNEQFF. CDR3 nucleotides: TGTGCCAGCAGTTTGGGGGCTAGCTCCTACAATGAGCAGTTCTTC.

The V gene is TRBV15, the J gene TRBJ1-1; 7 nucleotides line up with TRBD1. Germline CDR1 LNHNV, CDR2 YYDKDF (reference sequence). The J segment lost 6 bases and the V segment lost 4 bases, leaving 17 bases of the junction unmatched. The CDR3 loop spans 17 amino acids. DNA for the CDR3: TGTGCCACCAGCACCCTCCGAGACAGGGTTACGGGCGCTGAAGCTTTCTTT. Residues: CATSTLRDRVTGAEAFF. The entire variable domain, with the rest obtained from reference TRBV15 and TRBJ1-1, is as follows: DAMVIQNPRYQVTQFGKPVTLSCSQTLNHNVMYWYQQKSSQAPKLLFHYYDKDFNNEADTPDNFQSRRPNTSFCFLDIRSPGLGDTAMYLCATSTLRDRVTGAEAFFGQGTRLTVV.

This clone showed up just a few times. The chain is built from TRBV18 and TRBJ2-7, with D uncertain. V was trimmed by 3 bases and J by 0 bases, leaving 6 bases between them. This CDR3 is 13 amino acids long. Germline V gene sequence: CDR1 KGHSH, CDR2 LQKENI. DNA of the CDR3: TGTGCCAGCTCACCCTCCTACTCCTACGAGCAGTACTTC. Translation gives CASSPSYSYEQYF.

The chain joins TRBV28 to TRBJ1-1; D gene unclear. Trimming took 7 bases from V and 0 from J, leaving 15 bases between them. CDR3 length equals 15 residues. Germline CDR1 MDHEN, CDR2 SYDVKM. CDR3 sequence reads: CASKEQTTMNTEAFF. CDR3 in DNA: TGTGCCAGCAAGGAACAAACTACTATGAACACTGAAGCTTTCTTT.

This clone was detected only once. The chain is built from TRBV19 and TRBJ1-4; D is perhaps TRBD1 (5 bases). The germline CDR1 and CDR2 sequences are LNHDA and SQIVND (reference sequence). V was shortened by 10 bases and J by 6 bases, with 15 bases between the two germline ends. CDR3 length equals 13 residues. CDR3 nucleotide sequence: TGTGCCACCAGGGCCGACCTCTATGAAAAACTGTTTTTT. Amino acids: CATRADLYEKLFF.

The gene calls are TRBV2 and TRBJ2-3; a weak D match, TRBD2 (7 bases). V was cut by 11 bases and J by 5 bases, with 20 bases left in between. The germline gives CDR1 SNHLY, CDR2 FYNNEI. The CDR3 covers 14 residues. DNA of the CDR3: TGTGCCTCCCGCGAGGGGGGGGCGAGAGATACGCAGTATTTT. Translating it yields CASREGGARDTQYF.

V and J are TRBV5-4 and TRBJ1-2; D ambiguous. This CDR3 has 15 amino acids. Trimming left V 6 bases short and J 0 bases short, with 15 bases between. In germline, CDR1 is SGHNT, CDR2 YYREEE (reference sequence). In nucleotides, the CDR3 is TGTGCCAGCAACTCAGGTCGGGATTCTAACTATGGCTACACCTTC. This translates into CASNSGRDSNYGYTF.

The rearrangement links TRBV19 to TRBJ2-7; TRBD1 matches at 7 bases. There are 14 residues in the CDR3. J lost 5 bases, V lost 6 bases, and 10 bases had no gene match. Germline CDR1 and CDR2: LNHDA and SQIVND (reference sequence). As DNA, the CDR3 is TGTGCCAGTAGGAAATCTTTTCAGGGGGACGAGCAGTACTTC. Amino acids: CASRKSFQGDEQYF. Looking up the rest from reference TRBV19 and TRBJ2-7 gives the full variable domain: DGGITQSPKYLFRKEGQNVTLSCEQNLNHDAMYWYRQDPGQGLRLIYYSQIVNDFQKGDIAEGYSVSREKKESFPLTVTSAQKNPTAFYLCASRKSFQGDEQYFGPGTRLTVT.

The chain uses TRBV19 and TRBJ2-7, with D perhaps matching TRBD2 (6 bases). This CDR3 is 14 amino acids long. CDR1 is LNHDA, CDR2 SQIVND, per germline (reference sequence). The germline V and J ends were trimmed by 4 bases and 7 bases, with 17 bases remaining between them. CDR3 bases: TGTGCCAGTAGTAGCTCGGGACTCCCTGTTGAGCAGTACTTC. Its translation is CASSSSGLPVEQYF.

CDR3 DNA sequence: TGTGCCAGCAGCTCCGGGACATTTGATTACGAGCAGTACTTC. This gives the protein CASSSGTFDYEQYF. The V gene is TRBV28, the J gene TRBJ2-7, with D perhaps TRBD1 (6 bases). CDR1 MDHEN and CDR2 SYDVKM come from the germline V gene. The V and J ends lost 6 bases and 4 bases respectively, with 16 bases between them. The length of the CDR3 is 14 residues. Full variable domain (outside the CDR3, taken from reference TRBV28 and TRBJ2-7): DVKVTQSSRYLVKRTGEKVFLECVQDMDHENMFWYRQDPGLGLRLIYFSYDVKMKEKGDIPEGYSVSREKKERFSLILESASTNQTSMYLCASSSGTFDYEQYFGPGTRLTVT.